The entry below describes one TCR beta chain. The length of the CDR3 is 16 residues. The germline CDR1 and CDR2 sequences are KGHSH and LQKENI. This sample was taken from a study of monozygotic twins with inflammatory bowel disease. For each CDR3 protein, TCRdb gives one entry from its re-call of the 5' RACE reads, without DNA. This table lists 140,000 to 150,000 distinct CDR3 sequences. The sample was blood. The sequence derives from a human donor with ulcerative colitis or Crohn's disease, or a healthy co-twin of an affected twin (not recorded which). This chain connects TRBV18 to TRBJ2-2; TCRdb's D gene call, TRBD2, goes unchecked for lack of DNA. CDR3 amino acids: CASSPPKRMNTGELFF.